A single T cell receptor beta chain is shown here with its context. This entry is derived from a study of blood T cell repertoires in COVID-19. Overall study: Both acute and convalescent COVID-19 samples were obtained from the United States, Italy and Spain. Sources were T cells, B-cell-depleted T cells, or PBMCs; the material itself was cDNA or gDNA.

Per the authors' pipeline: Amplification of reference gene primers was used by the study to estimate nucleated cell counts. Libraries were prepared by immunoSEQ multiplex PCR; TCRdb keeps only in-frame clonotypes and omits some of them. V, J and clone size derive from that table, while D and trimming were established from the DNA sequence. The sample records 400,000 to 550,000 clones, roughly 89% being singletons. CDR3 size: 15 residues. Germline V CDR1 and CDR2: MNHEY, SVGAGI. V was pared by 0 bases and J by 4 bases, with 2 bases of the junction left unmatched. The chain employs TRBV6-5 and TRBJ2-7; 11 bases fit TRBD2. This receptor was identified in a woman under 40 with acute or convalescent COVID-19. Input material: peripheral blood. The CDR3, as DNA: TGTGCCAGCAGTTACTCGCCTAGCGGGGGGTACGAGCAGTACTTC. Its protein product is CASSYSPSGGYEQYF.